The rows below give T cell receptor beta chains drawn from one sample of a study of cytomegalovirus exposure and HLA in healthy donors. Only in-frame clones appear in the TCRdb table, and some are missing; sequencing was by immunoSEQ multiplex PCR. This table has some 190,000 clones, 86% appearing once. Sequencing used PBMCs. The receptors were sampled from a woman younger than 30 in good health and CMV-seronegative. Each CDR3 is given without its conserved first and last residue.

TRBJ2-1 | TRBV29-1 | SGSGTSYNEQF
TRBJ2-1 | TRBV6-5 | ASRKDRVRDEQF
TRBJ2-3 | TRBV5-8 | ASSLLRGSTDTQY
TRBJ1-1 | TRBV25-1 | ASSEYFGPTGVTEAF
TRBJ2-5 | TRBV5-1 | ASSLGQGASQETQY
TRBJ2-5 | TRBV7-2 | ASSLFRTIQETQY
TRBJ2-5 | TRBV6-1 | ASRASGKGQETQY
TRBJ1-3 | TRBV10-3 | AISGGTAISGNTIY
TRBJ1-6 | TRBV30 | AWSIRSSYNSPLH
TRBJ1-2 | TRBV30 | AWSVRPSEVR
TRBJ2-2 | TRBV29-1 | SVEPSGSGNTGELF
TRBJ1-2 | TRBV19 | ASSEQGYGYT
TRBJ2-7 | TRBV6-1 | ASSEGTRDRAPYEQY
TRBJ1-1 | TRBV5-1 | ASSWGDRGYTEAF
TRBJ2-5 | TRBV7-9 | ASSSRTGETQY
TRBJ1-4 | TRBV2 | ASSAGPKALF
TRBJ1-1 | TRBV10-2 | ASSENDRGGSEAF
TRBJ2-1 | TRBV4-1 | ASSQDWGLSYNEQF
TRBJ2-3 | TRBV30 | AWSSYMDTQY
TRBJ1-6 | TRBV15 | ATSREGLGSYNSPLH
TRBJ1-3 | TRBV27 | ASSFTLQDTIY
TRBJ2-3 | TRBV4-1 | ASSHPPRGTDTQY
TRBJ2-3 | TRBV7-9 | ASSFSGPGTDTQY
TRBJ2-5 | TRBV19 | ASSIGGAEETQY
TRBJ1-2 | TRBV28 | ASSPDITYGYT
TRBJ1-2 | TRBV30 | AWSVTRFGYT
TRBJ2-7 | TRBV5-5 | ASSLQQGTSYEQY
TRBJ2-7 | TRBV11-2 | ASSLDQDWRYEQY
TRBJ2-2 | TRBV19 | ATQAGQTNTGELF
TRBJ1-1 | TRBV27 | ASSSDRVNTEAF
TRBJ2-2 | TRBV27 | ASKTSGSPTGELF
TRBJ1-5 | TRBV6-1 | ASHQVINQPQH